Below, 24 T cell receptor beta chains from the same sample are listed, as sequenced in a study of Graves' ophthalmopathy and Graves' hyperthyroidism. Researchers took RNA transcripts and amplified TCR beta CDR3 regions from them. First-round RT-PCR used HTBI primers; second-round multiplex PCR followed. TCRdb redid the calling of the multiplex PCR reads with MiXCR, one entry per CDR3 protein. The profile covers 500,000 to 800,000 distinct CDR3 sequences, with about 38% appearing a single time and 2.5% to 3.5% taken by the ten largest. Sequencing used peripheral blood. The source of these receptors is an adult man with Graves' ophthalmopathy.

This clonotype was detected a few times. The CDR3 DNA is TGTGCCAGCAGTGGGGGACAGAATGTATACCTCTATGGCTACACCTTC. It is translated as CASSGGQNVYLYGYTF. The V and J genes are TRBV6-1 and TRBJ1-2; 7 bases line up with TRBD1. Losses at the gene ends were 4 bases for V and 4 bases for J; bases not matched to a gene: 12. The germline gives CDR1 MNHNS, CDR2 SASEGT. There are 16 residues in the CDR3.

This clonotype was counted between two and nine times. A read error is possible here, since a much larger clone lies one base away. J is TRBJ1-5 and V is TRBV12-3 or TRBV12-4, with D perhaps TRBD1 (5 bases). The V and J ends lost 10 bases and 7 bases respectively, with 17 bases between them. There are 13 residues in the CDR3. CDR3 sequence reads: CANSWGGGQPQHF. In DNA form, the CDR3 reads TGTGCCAACAGCTGGGGGGGAGGGCAGCCCCAGCATTTT.

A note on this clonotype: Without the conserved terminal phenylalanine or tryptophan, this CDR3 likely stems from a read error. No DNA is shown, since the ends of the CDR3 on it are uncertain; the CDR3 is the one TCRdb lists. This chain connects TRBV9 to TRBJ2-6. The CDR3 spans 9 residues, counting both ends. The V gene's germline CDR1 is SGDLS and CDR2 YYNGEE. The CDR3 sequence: CASSKDTTY.

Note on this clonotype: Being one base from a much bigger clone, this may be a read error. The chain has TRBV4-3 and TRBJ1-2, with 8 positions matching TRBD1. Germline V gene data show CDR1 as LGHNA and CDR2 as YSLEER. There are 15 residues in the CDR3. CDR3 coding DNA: TGCGCCAGCAGCCATACGACAGGGGCTAAGTATGGCTACACCTTC. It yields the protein CASSHTTGAKYGYTF.

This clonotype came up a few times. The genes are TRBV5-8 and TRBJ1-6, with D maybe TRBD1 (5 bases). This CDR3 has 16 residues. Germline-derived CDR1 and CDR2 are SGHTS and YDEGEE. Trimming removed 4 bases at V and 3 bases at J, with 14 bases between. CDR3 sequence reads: CASSADKSRYNSPLHF. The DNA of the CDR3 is TGTGCCAGCAGCGCGGACAAGTCCCGCTATAATTCACCCCTCCACTTT.

CDR3 amino acids: CASSMRPSHQPQHF. CDR3 bases: TGTGCCAGTAGTATGCGACCCTCTCATCAGCCCCAGCATTTT. This rearrangement joins TRBV19 to TRBJ1-5; D gene uncertain. CDR1 is LNHDA, CDR2 SQIVND, per germline (reference sequence). The V and J ends lost 3 bases and 5 bases respectively, with 11 bases between them. The CDR3 spans 14 residues. The full variable domain, completed using reference TRBV19 and TRBJ1-5, is DGGITQSPKYLFRKEGQNVTLSCEQNLNHDAMYWYRQDPGQGLRLIYYSQIVNDFQKGDIAEGYSVSREKKESFPLTVTSAQKNPTAFYLCASSMRPSHQPQHFGDGTRLSIL.

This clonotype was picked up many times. For the CDR3, the DNA is TGCAGTGCTAGAGATACGGCGGTATATGGCTACACCTTC. This encodes CSARDTAVYGYTF. V gene TRBV20-1 combines with J gene TRBJ1-2; D remains ambiguous. CDR1 is DFQATT, CDR2 SNEGSKA, per germline (reference sequence). V was pared by 0 bases and J by 5 bases, with 10 bases between. This CDR3 contains 13 residues.

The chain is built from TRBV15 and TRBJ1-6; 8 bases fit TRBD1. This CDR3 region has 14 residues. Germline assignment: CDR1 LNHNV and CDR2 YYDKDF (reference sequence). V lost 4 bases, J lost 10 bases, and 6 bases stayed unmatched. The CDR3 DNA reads TGTGCCACCAGCACCGGGACAGGAGCATCACCCCTCCACTTT. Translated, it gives CATSTGTGASPLHF.

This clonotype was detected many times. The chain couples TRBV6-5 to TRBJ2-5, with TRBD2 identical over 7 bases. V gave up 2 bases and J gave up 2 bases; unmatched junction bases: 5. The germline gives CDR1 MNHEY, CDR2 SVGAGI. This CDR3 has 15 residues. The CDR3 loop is CASSYTLAEQETQYF. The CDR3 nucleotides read TGTGCCAGCAGTTACACCCTAGCGGAACAAGAGACCCAGTACTTC.

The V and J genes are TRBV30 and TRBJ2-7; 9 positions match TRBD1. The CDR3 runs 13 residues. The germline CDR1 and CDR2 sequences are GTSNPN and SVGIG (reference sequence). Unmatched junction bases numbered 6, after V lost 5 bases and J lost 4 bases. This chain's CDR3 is CAWDRGNTYEQYF. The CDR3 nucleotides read TGTGCCTGGGACAGGGGGAATACATACGAGCAGTACTTC.

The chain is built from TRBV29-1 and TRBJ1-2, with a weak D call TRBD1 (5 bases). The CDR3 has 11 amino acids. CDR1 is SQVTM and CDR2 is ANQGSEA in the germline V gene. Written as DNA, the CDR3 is TGCAGACTTCAACAGGATGATGGCTACACCTTC. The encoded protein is CRLQQDDGYTF.

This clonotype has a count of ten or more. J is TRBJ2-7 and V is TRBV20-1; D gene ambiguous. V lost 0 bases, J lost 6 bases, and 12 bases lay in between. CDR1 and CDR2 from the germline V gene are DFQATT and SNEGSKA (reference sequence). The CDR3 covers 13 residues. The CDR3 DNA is TGCAGTGCTAGAGATCGGGCGTCGTTCGAGCAGTACTTC. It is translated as CSARDRASFEQYF.

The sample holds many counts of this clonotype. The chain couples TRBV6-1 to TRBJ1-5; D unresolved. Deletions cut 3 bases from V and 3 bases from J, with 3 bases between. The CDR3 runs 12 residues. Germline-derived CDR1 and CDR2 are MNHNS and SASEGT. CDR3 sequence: CASSDPNQPQHF. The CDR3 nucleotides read TGTGCCAGCAGTGACCCCAATCAGCCCCAGCATTTT.

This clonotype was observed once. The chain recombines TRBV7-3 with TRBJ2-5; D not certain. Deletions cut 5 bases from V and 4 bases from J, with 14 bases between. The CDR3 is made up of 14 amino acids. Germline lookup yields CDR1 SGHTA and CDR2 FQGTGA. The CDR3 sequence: CASSQVTPRETQYF. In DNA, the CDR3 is TGTGCCAGCAGCCAAGTGACCCCCCGAGAGACCCAGTACTTC.

CDR3 DNA: TGTGCCAGCAGCCCCCTTGCGGGTTCCTACAATGAGCAGTTCTTC. This translates into CASSPLAGSYNEQFF. The chain employs TRBV7-8 and TRBJ2-1; tentatively, D is TRBD2 (5 bases). The CDR3 covers 15 residues. Trimming left V 5 bases short and J 1 base short, with 12 bases between. In germline, CDR1 is SGHVS, CDR2 FQNEAQ.

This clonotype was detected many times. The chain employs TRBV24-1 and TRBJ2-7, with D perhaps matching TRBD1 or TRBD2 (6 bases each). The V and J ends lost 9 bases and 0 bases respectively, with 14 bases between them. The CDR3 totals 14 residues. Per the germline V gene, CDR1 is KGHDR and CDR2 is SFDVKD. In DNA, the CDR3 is TGTGCCACCCAGCCCCGGGGGCCCTCCTACGAGCAGTACTTC. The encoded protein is CATQPRGPSYEQYF.

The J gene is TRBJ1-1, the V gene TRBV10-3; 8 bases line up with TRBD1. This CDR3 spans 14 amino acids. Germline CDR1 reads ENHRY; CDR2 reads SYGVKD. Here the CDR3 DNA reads TGTGCAGTGGGGACAGGTCATGAGAACACTGAAGCTTTCTTT. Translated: CAVGTGHENTEAFF.

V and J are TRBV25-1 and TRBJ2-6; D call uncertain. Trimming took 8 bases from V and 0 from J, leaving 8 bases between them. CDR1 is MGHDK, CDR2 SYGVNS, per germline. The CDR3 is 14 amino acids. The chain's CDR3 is CASQERSGANVLTF. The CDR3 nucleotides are TGTGCCAGCCAAGAGCGCTCTGGGGCCAACGTCCTGACTTTC.

CDR3 DNA sequence: TGTGCCAGCAGGCGGGACAGCTTCTCTGGAAACACCATATATTTT. Amino acid sequence: CASRRDSFSGNTIYF. This chain joins TRBV6-6 and TRBJ1-3; 7 positions agree with TRBD1. Germline V gives CDR1 MNHNY, CDR2 SVGAGI (reference sequence). Germline trimming cut 6 bases from V and 0 bases from J; bases unmatched to any gene: 5. The CDR3 has 15 amino acids.

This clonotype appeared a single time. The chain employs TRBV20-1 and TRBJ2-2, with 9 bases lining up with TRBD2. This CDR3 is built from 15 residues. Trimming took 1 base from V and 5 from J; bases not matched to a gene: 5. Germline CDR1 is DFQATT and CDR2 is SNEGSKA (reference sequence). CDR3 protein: CSARVAGARTGELFF. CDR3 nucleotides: TGCAGTGCTAGAGTAGCGGGAGCTCGAACCGGGGAGCTGTTTTTT.

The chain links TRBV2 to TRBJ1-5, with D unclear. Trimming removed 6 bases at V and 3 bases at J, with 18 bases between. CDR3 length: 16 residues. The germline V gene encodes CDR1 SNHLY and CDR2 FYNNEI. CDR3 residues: CASSPRVPVTNQPQHF. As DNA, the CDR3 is TGTGCCAGCAGCCCTCGGGTCCCAGTCACCAATCAGCCCCAGCATTTT.

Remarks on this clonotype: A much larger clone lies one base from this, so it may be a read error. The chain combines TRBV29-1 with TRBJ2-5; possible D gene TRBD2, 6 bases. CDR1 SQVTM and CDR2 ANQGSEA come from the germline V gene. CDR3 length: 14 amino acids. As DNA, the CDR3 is TGCAGTGCTGGGTACGCGGGGCGCGGAGAGACCCAGTACTTC. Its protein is CSAGYAGRGETQYF.

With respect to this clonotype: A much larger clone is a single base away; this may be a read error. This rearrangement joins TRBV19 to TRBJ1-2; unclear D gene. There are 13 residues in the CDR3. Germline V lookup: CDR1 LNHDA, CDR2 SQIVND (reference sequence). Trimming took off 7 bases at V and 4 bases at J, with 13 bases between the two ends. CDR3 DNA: TGTGCCAGTAATGGCGGCTACCTCTATGGCTACACCTTC. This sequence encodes CASNGGYLYGYTF. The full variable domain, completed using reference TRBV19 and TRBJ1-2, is DGGITQSPKYLFRKEGQNVTLSCEQNLNHDAMYWYRQDPGQGLRLIYYSQIVNDFQKGDIAEGYSVSREKKESFPLTVTSAQKNPTAFYLCASNGGYLYGYTFGSGTRLTVV.

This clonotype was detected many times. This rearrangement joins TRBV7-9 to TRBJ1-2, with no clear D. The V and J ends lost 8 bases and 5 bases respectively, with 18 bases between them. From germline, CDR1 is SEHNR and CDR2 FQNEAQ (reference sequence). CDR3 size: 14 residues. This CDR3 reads CASGLSHNLYGYTF. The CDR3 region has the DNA TGTGCCAGCGGACTCAGCCACAATTTATATGGCTACACCTTC.